This T cell receptor (beta chain) was found in a study of long-term antiretroviral therapy in people with HIV (dated by TCRdb to the early 2020s). With respect to the entire study: The earliest samples were collected roughly a decade before the 2015 WHO recommendation for immediate ART, at a time when ART was usually postponed until CD4 counts fell. A retrospective serial study tested whether ART initiation and durable HIV suppression were associated with changes in peripheral blood TRB repertoire composition and diversity. Eleven of the 30 participants with HIV were female. No cross-contamination during QIAcube processing was seen in test extractions of a monoclonal T-cell line run alongside about 33 polyclonal samples. A total of over 150 cryopreserved PBMC samples came from 25 to 35 adults with confirmed HIV infection and were collected serially over a mean of roughly 6 years (range 1-12).

The full study reports these points: ART initiation was associated with a significant increase in TRB diversity, but diversity stayed significantly below transplant donor controls even after long-term ART. The samples span the years 2004 to 2017, and the ART regimens used may be less effective than current regimens. Expanded TRB clones identified before ART initiation dominated the repertoire at all time points, although this dominance fluctuated and declined in many PLHIV after ART. Inferences about post-ART repertoire changes are limited because no data were available on ART adherence, viral resistance or therapy changes. Limited PBMC availability meant only the TCR beta chain was sequenced, without alpha chain pairing. Compared with controls, HIV repertoires had narrower CDR3 length ranges, and the network structure pointed to an antigen-experienced repertoire that shifted only slightly toward naive after ART. Because pre-ART samples had limited cell numbers, profiling was done on unsorted PBMC rather than on sorted CD4+ and CD8+ T cells.

V gives up 2 bases and J gives up 8 bases, and the segment between their germline ends measures 13 bases. CDR1 SGHTA and CDR2 FQGNSA were looked up in the germline V gene. Measured from the cysteine to the phenylalanine, the CDR3 is 14 residues long. The only DNA kept is the CDR3, 42 bases in frame from the first base. Participants were included only if at least one PBMC sample before ART initiation and at least two post-ART samples were available. All participants with HIV were treated in the United States of America. Before DNA extraction, cryopreserved samples containing about 0.9-11 million PBMC were thawed and washed. At the time of the earliest PBMC sample, participants with HIV were aged between roughly 20 and 55 years. Each participant contributed PBMC samples from 1-4 timepoints before ART initiation and 2-8 timepoints after ART initiation, with a median of 7 samples. For every participant, serial HIV viral load, CD4+ T-cell count, ART history and demographic data were obtained. Genomic DNA was extracted from unsorted PBMC with a Qiagen kit on a QIAcube, with processing performed in batches of 12 samples.

Remarks on this clone: The antigen this receptor binds is unknown. No base-level quality is on record; no much larger clone is a single base apart.

The immunoSEQ hsTCRB v3.0 assay was used at survey level resolution for TRB variable region sequencing. The target sequencing depth for TRB was about 40,000-55,000 T-cell genomes per sample. An Illumina MiSeq with a v3 150-cycle kit was used to sequence the pooled TRB libraries. The published analysis was carried out like this. Analysis of repertoires was carried out in R inside a reproducible Nextflow workflow spanning QC, data transformation and analysis. Custom analyses were implemented in LymphoSeq2, an R package for AIRR-Seq data exploration. A handful of samples that produced fewer than 5000 total TRB sequences were removed, so 190 or so HIV repertoires were analyzed. Among the approximately 180 retained HIV repertoires, 59 were collected before ART initiation and some 130 were collected after ART initiation. Repertoires were downsampled to 5000 TRB nucleotide sequences, and summary statistics were averaged over 100 downsampling iterations. The analysis kept only TRB sequences whose CDR3 regions were at least seven amino acids long. A Shannon entropy-derived clonality score and the Gini coefficient were used to measure diversity. Repertoire networks linked the top 5000 CDR3 amino acid sequences whenever two sequences differed by an edit distance of one. GLIPH2 predicted antigen specificity groups and MHC restriction for TRB CDR3 amino acid sequences. CDR3 amino acid sequences were matched against VDJdb and McPAS-TCR to flag known CMV, EBV, HIV or tissue antigen associations. Pre-ART, post-ART and control groups were compared with Wilcoxon signed-rank tests and Holm-Bonferroni correction. The clones in this table, taken by TCRdb from immuneACCESS, are in-frame only. Not every clone is retained; where verified, under half of the shortfall comes from an unresolved V gene, and the cause of the rest is unknown. The V and J calls and the clone size are those of that table, but D and trimming were determined from the DNA. This sample gives approximately 21,000 clones in total; about four fifths of them show up just once. The ten largest clones capture 4.3% of the sample.

The rearrangement combines TRBV7-2 with TRBJ2-1, and perhaps TRBD2 as D gene, on 6 matching bases. This TCR was sampled from a man aged 30 to 45 with HIV. The sample here was unsorted PBMCs, taken less than 6 years after starting antiretroviral therapy. The CDR3 has the sequence CASSLRPSVDEQFF. The nucleotide sequence is given as TGTGCCAGCAGCTTACGTCCTAGCGTCGATGAGCAGTTCTTC.